These 22 T cell receptor beta chains share one sample of origin, sequenced in a study of T cells expressing NK-cell markers. TCRdb derives one entry per CDR3 protein from the 5' RACE reads, leaving out DNA. This sample's table reports 350,000 to 500,000 distinct CDR3 sequences. Specimen: blood T cells: a sorted CD56 or NKG2C T cell subset, CD4+ or CD8+ T cells, or bulk PBMC T cells (not recorded which). The receptors stem from a woman between 18 and 70 years old in good health.

The chain joins TRBV11-2 to TRBJ2-1; there is no DNA to check the TCRdb D call of TRBD2. The CDR3 is made up of 15 amino acids. CDR1 is SGHAT and CDR2 is FQNNGV in the germline V gene. CDR3 residues: CASSTTSGAYNEQFF.

The chain links TRBV5-6 to TRBJ2-3. The CDR3 has 13 residues. Germline V gene data show CDR1 as SGHDT and CDR2 as YYEEEE. CDR3 loop: CASSQSVTDTQYF. Filled out from reference TRBV5-6 and TRBJ2-3, the complete variable domain reads DAGVTQSPTHLIKTRGQQVTLRCSPKSGHDTVSWYQQALGQGPQFIFQYYEEEERQRGNFPDRFSGHQFPNYSSELNVNALLLGDSALYLCASSQSVTDTQYFGPGTRLTVL.

The chain carries TRBV6-2 or TRBV6-3 and TRBJ1-1. Germline V gives CDR1 MNHEY, CDR2 SVGEGT. The length of the CDR3 is 14 residues. The CDR3 is CASSYSGLLTEAFF.

The chain employs TRBV4-3 and TRBJ2-1; TCRdb's assignment of TRBD2 cannot be checked, as there is no DNA. Germline lookup yields CDR1 LGHNA and CDR2 YSLEER. This CDR3 region has 14 residues. Here the CDR3 reads CTSSHLAGGDEQFF.

This sequence joins TRBV6-2 or TRBV6-3 and TRBJ1-5. There are 12 residues in the CDR3. The V gene's germline CDR1 is MNHEY and CDR2 SVGEGT. CDR3: CASSYVNQPQHF.

The chain is built from TRBV18 and TRBJ1-1. The CDR3 length is 12 residues. Germline loops: CDR1 KGHSH, CDR2 LQKENI. This CDR3 is CASSEGVTEAFF.

This chain's CDR3 is CSASIRPGREETQYF. The genes are TRBV20-1 and TRBJ2-5; TCRdb outputs TRBD2, but without DNA this stays unchecked. CDR1 and CDR2 (germline): DFQATT, SNEGSKA (reference sequence). The CDR3 is made up of 15 amino acids.

The chain links TRBV7-8 to TRBJ2-7; no DNA is available, so the TRBD2 call from TCRdb remains unchecked. The CDR3 is 15 residues long. Germline lookup yields CDR1 SGHVS and CDR2 FQNEAQ. The CDR3 reads CASSHPRTSLYEQYF.

The rearrangement uses TRBV10-3 and TRBJ2-1; as DNA is missing, the TRBD1 call by TCRdb cannot be tested. Germline values: CDR1 ENHRY, CDR2 SYGVKD. The CDR3 spans 15 residues. CDR3 sequence reads: CAISESGAHGDEQFF.

V is TRBV4-3 and J is TRBJ2-3; TCRdb's assignment of TRBD2 cannot be checked, as there is no DNA. CDR1 is LGHNA, CDR2 YSLEER, per germline. This CDR3 spans 15 amino acids. Here the CDR3 reads CASSQEDWEGDTQYF.

V and J are TRBV27 and TRBJ2-5; TCRdb calls TRBD1, which cannot be checked without DNA. CDR1 and CDR2 (germline): MNHEY, SMNVEV (reference sequence). CDR3 length: 14 amino acids. CDR3 loop: CASSPGGGVVTQYF.

This sequence joins TRBV9 and TRBJ2-3; the D call of TRBD2 rests on TCRdb alone, since no DNA is present to check it. This CDR3 comprises 14 residues. Germline-derived CDR1 and CDR2 are SGDLS and YYNGEE. The CDR3 spells CASSGEGPTDTQYF. The complete variable domain, with remaining parts taken from reference TRBV9 and TRBJ2-3, reads DSGVTQTPKHLITATGQRVTLRCSPRSGDLSVYWYQQSLDQGLQFLIQYYNGEERAKGNILERFSAQQFPDLHSELNLSSLELGDSALYFCASSGEGPTDTQYFGPGTRLTVL.

This chain joins TRBV7-9 and TRBJ1-1; TCRdb's assignment of TRBD1 cannot be checked, as there is no DNA. The V gene's germline CDR1 is SEHNR and CDR2 FQNEAQ (reference sequence). The length of the CDR3 is 12 residues. The CDR3 here is CASSLDPREAFF.

The chain carries TRBV28 and TRBJ2-1; the D call of TRBD2 rests on TCRdb alone, since no DNA is present to check it. The germline gives CDR1 MDHEN, CDR2 SYDVKM. CDR3 length: 15 amino acids. CDR3 sequence reads: CASSFRAGGPVEQFF.

CDR3 sequence: CASRGGGGSTDTQYF. J is TRBJ2-3 and V is TRBV25-1; TCRdb calls TRBD2, which cannot be checked without DNA. The CDR3 consists of 15 residues. CDR1 is MGHDK and CDR2 is SYGVNS in the germline V gene.

CDR3 loop: CASSQTLETPGKAFF. The chain links TRBV4-3 to TRBJ1-1; TCRdb's D call, TRBD1, is unchecked because there is no DNA. CDR3 length: 15 residues. Germline V CDR1 and CDR2: LGHNA, YSLEER.

The rearrangement joins TRBV9 to TRBJ2-7; TCRdb names TRBD2, which stays unverified in the absence of DNA. The CDR3 spans 13 residues. CDR1 is SGDLS, CDR2 YYNGEE, per germline. The CDR3: CASSVRGSDEQYF. Looking up the rest from reference TRBV9 and TRBJ2-7 gives the full variable domain: DSGVTQTPKHLITATGQRVTLRCSPRSGDLSVYWYQQSLDQGLQFLIQYYNGEERAKGNILERFSAQQFPDLHSELNLSSLELGDSALYFCASSVRGSDEQYFGPGTRLTVT.

V gene TRBV2 combines with J gene TRBJ1-5; TCRdb picks TRBD1, but there is no DNA to check that call. Germline CDR1 and CDR2: SNHLY and FYNNEI. This CDR3 contains 14 residues. The CDR3 protein is CASSLTGINQPQHF.

The chain carries TRBV6-1 and TRBJ1-5; TCRdb proposes TRBD1, but this gene call is untestable without DNA. Germline V gene data show CDR1 as MNHNS and CDR2 as SASEGT. The length of the CDR3 is 15 residues. This chain's CDR3 is CASSEGGGGGQPQHF.

This chain uses TRBV29-1 with TRBJ1-3. Germline assignment: CDR1 SQVTM and CDR2 ANQGSEA. This CDR3 has 14 amino acids. This CDR3 is CSVLAGSSGNTIYF.

The chain combines TRBV20-1 with TRBJ2-2. The germline V gene encodes CDR1 DFQATT and CDR2 SNEGSKA (reference sequence). The CDR3 totals 15 residues. CDR3 amino acids: CSARFFATNTGELFF.

The chain carries TRBV9 and TRBJ2-5. Germline V gives CDR1 SGDLS, CDR2 YYNGEE. The CDR3 consists of 15 residues. CDR3 in amino acids: CASSVNHLPQETQYF.